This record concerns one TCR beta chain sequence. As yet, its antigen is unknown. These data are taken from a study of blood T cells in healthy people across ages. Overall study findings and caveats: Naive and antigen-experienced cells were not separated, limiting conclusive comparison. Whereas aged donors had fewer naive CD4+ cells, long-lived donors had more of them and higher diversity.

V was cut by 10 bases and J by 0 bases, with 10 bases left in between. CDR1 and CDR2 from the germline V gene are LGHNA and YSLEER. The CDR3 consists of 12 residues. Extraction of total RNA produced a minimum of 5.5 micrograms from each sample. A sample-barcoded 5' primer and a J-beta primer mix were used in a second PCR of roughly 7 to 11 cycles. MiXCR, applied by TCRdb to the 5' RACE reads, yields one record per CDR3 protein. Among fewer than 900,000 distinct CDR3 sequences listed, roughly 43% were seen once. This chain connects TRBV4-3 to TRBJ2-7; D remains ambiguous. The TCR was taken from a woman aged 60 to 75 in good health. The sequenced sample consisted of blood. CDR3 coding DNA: TGCGCCAATGAGAGGTACTCCTACGAGCAGTACTTC. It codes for CANERYSYEQYF.